This T cell receptor (beta chain) emerged from a study of graft-versus-host responses after intestinal transplantation. Study-wide context: After anti-thymocyte globulin induction, recipients took tacrolimus and steroids for approximately three years.

About this clone itself: Its antigen is not identified.

The V end was cut by 0 bases, the J end by 6 bases, with 4 bases between. Germline loops: CDR1 SGHDT, CDR2 YYEEEE. The CDR3 runs 12 residues. Measured with immunoSEQ multiplex PCR; TCRdb has only the in-frame clones, and not every one. The profile shows about 47,000 clones, 90% to 95% of them singletons. The sequence came from a human donor who was the organ donor for an intestinal transplant. The source material was unstimulated CD8+ T cells sorted from spleen or lymph node cells, sampled before transplant. The gene calls are TRBV5-6 and TRBJ2-1; D not certain. Here the CDR3 reads CASSLALNEQFF. In DNA, the CDR3 is TGTGCCAGCAGCTTGGCTCTCAATGAGCAGTTCTTC.